Listed below are T cell receptor beta chains from one sample, sequenced in a study of cytomegalovirus exposure and HLA in healthy donors. TCRdb's table, derived via immunoSEQ multiplex PCR, lists solely in-frame clones and lacks some. Of around 100,000 clones in the sample, approximately 82% are singletons; the top ten hold roughly 22%. Sequenced sample: PBMCs. The receptors stem from a man younger than 40 in good health and CMV-seropositive. Each CDR3 is given with its conserved first and last residue. The D gene is left open where the match is weak. Not all rows give a size; the values are once, few, many and, for expanded clones, a class.

>TRBV18|-|TRBJ1-4|-
TGTGCCAGCTCACCAATCTTGGGGGCGCAAAATGAAAAACTGTTTTTT
CASSPILGAQNEKLFF
>TRBV5-1|once|TRBJ1-4|TRBD1
TGCGCCAGCAGCTTCACAACCGGGACAGGGGACGAAAAACTGTTTTTT
CASSFTTGTGDEKLFF
>TRBV4-1|-|TRBJ2-3|TRBD2
TGCGCCAGCAGCCCGCTAGCGGGGGGTGTAGATACGCAGTATTTT
CASSPLAGGVDTQYF
>TRBV5-1|once|TRBJ2-3|TRBD1
TGCGCCAGCAGCCGGGAGGGACAGGGGGCCGGTACGCAGTATTTT
CASSREGQGAGTQYF
>TRBV5-1|-|TRBJ2-4|TRBD2
TGCGCCAGCAGCTCGGGACTAGCGGGGGTAAACATTCAGTACTTC
CASSSGLAGVNIQYF
>TRBV4-1|few|TRBJ2-1|TRBD2
TGCGCCAGCAGCGGACAGCGGGGGGGGGTAAATGAGCAGTTCTTC
CASSGQRGGVNEQFF
>TRBV19|-|TRBJ2-7|-
TGTGCCAGTAGTATAGTACAGGGAACCGTCGAGCAGTACTTC
CASSIVQGTVEQYF
>TRBV5-1|-|TRBJ2-7|-
TGCGCCAGCAGCTCCGGGGGGCACCCTTCCTACGAGCAGTACTTC
CASSSGGHPSYEQYF
>TRBV28|-|TRBJ1-2|-
TGTGCCAGCAGTTATCCTAACAGGTTTCGAGGCTACACCTTC
CASSYPNRFRGYTF
>TRBV6-1|-|TRBJ2-1|-
TGTGCCAGCATGCGGGTCCTTAGAGAGCAGTTCTTC
CASMRVLREQFF
>TRBV4-1|-|TRBJ2-7|TRBD1
TGCGCCAGCAGCCACAAACCCGGGACAGGAAGCTCCTACGAGCAGTACTTC
CASSHKPGTGSSYEQYF
>TRBV27|once|TRBJ1-1|TRBD1
TGTGCCAGCAGTTTATTAGGGACAGGGGGCGCGAACACTGAAGCTTTCTTT
CASSLLGTGGANTEAFF
>TRBV27|-|TRBJ2-5|-
TGTGCCAGCAGTCCTTGGAACAGGGTCCGAGAGACCCAGTACTTC
CASSPWNRVRETQYF
>TRBV5-6|-|TRBJ1-1|-
TGTGCCAGCAGCTTGGTGCGGATTAGCCCTGAAGCTTTCTTT
CASSLVRISPEAFF
>TRBV9|once|TRBJ2-2|-
TGTGCCAGCAGCTCTCCCGGGAGTGGGTCGAACACCGGGGAGCTGTTTTTT
CASSSPGSGSNTGELFF
>TRBV29-1|-|TRBJ1-1|-
TGCAGCGTTGACCCCCGGGGGACTGAAGCTTTCTTT
CSVDPRGTEAFF
>TRBV18|-|TRBJ1-1|TRBD1
TGTGCCAGCTCCTCCCCGGGTCAGGGGGACACTGAAGCTTTCTTT
CASSSPGQGDTEAFF
>TRBV6-1|-|TRBJ2-1|TRBD2
TGTGCCAGCAGTGAACTAGCGGGAGTAAGCGGTGAGCAGTTCTTC
CASSELAGVSGEQFF
>TRBV15|-|TRBJ1-6|-
TGTGCCACCAGCAGAGGTCACGACACACCCCTCCACTTT
CATSRGHDTPLHF
>TRBV5-4|-|TRBJ1-1|-
TGTGCCAGCAGCTTGTACGGGGAAGCTTTCTTT
CASSLYGEAFF
>TRBV6-5|-|TRBJ1-1|-
TGTGCCAGCAGGGTAAGGGGATATAACACTGAAGCTTTCTTT
CASRVRGYNTEAFF
>TRBV4-2|-|TRBJ2-6|-
TGTGCCAGCAGCAAACGATGGAGTTCTGGGGCCAACGTCCTGACTTTC
CASSKRWSSGANVLTF
>TRBV6-1|-|TRBJ1-5|-
TGTGCCAGCAGTGAAGCCCGGACAGAGCAGAATCAGCCCCAGCATTTT
CASSEARTEQNQPQHF
>TRBV2|-|TRBJ2-6|-
TGTGCCAGCAGTTGGACTGTTCTCCTGACTTTC
CASSWTVLLTF
>TRBV7-3|-|TRBJ1-2|TRBD1
TGTGCCAGCAGCTTAACCGGGACAGGGGAAGGCTACACCTTC
CASSLTGTGEGYTF
>TRBV5-5|-|TRBJ2-1|-
TGTGCCAGCAGCCTATGGACAGTCTACAATGAGCAGTTCTTC
CASSLWTVYNEQFF
>TRBV10-3|few|TRBJ1-5|-
TGTGCCATCAGCCCTGGGGGCATGGGCAATCAGCCCCAGCATTTT
CAISPGGMGNQPQHF
>TRBV12-5|once|TRBJ1-5|-
TGTGCTAGTGGTTTGGCCATTCAGCCCCAGCATTTT
CASGLAIQPQHF
>TRBV6-1|-|TRBJ1-5|TRBD1
TGTGCCAGCGGCGGAACAGGGGGCATCGGTCAGCCCCAGCATTTT
CASGGTGGIGQPQHF
>TRBV9|-|TRBJ2-1|TRBD2
TGTGCCAGCAGCGGGACTAGCGAGGGTGAGCAGTTCTTC
CASSGTSEGEQFF
>TRBV15|-|TRBJ2-1|-
TGTGCCACCAGCAGGACCGGGACACTTAGCTCCTACAATGAGCAGTTCTTC
CATSRTGTLSSYNEQFF
>TRBV7-2|once|TRBJ1-1|-
TGTGCCAGCAGCTTACGTCACTCGAACACTGAAGCTTTCTTT
CASSLRHSNTEAFF
>TRBV30|-|TRBJ2-7|TRBD1
TGTGCCTGGAGTATGGGACAGGGGGCTAAGCAGTACTTC
CAWSMGQGAKQYF
>TRBV30|-|TRBJ2-2|TRBD1
TGTGCCTGGATCCCCGGGACAGGGGGCGTGAACACCGGGGAGCTGTTTTTT
CAWIPGTGGVNTGELFF
>TRBV5-1|once|TRBJ2-1|TRBD2
TGCGCCAGCAGCTTGGAAGCGGGAGTGAGGTACAATGAGCAGTTCTTC
CASSLEAGVRYNEQFF
>TRBV13|few|TRBJ1-1|TRBD1
TGTGCCAGCAGCCTATGGGACAGGCTAGAAGCTTTCTTT
CASSLWDRLEAFF
>TRBV7-6|-|TRBJ1-1|-
TGTGCCAGCAGCTTAGCAGCAGGGCCTGCTGAAGCTTTCTTT
CASSLAAGPAEAFF
>TRBV5-1|-|TRBJ2-7|TRBD2
TGCGCCAGCAGCCCACTAGCGGGGATTGCCTACGAGCAGTACTTC
CASSPLAGIAYEQYF
>TRBV6-5|-|TRBJ1-2|-
TGTGCCAGCAGTTACTTAGGGGGTTATGGCTACACCTTC
CASSYLGGYGYTF
>TRBV2|-|TRBJ2-2|-
TGTGCCAGCAGTGAGCGGGGGCCGTACACCGGGGAGCTGTTTTTT
CASSERGPYTGELFF
>TRBV25-1|-|TRBJ1-4|TRBD1
TGTGCCAGCGGACAGAGGACAGGGGGAAATGAAAAACTGTTTTTT
CASGQRTGGNEKLFF
>TRBV7-8|-|TRBJ1-3|TRBD1
TGTGCCAGCAGCCCAAGGGACAGCAAGGGAGGAAACACCATATATTTT
CASSPRDSKGGNTIYF
>TRBV2|-|TRBJ1-4|TRBD1
TGTGCCAGCAGCGATAAGACAGGGGTAGGCGAAAAACTGTTTTTT
CASSDKTGVGEKLFF
>TRBV5-6|-|TRBJ1-4|-
TGTGCCAGCAGCTTGGGCAGTAATGAAAAACTGTTTTTT
CASSLGSNEKLFF